The rows below give T cell receptor beta chains drawn from one sample of a study of cytomegalovirus exposure and HLA in healthy donors. TCRdb's copy holds only in-frame clones and misses some; the assay was immunoSEQ multiplex PCR. The sample includes 250,000 to 350,000 clones, roughly 90% of them seen just once. Sequenced sample: PBMCs. The receptor source for this set is a man aged 30-40 years in good health and CMV-seronegative. Each CDR3 is given with its conserved first and last residue. Fields, in order: J gene, D gene, clone size, V gene, CDR3 DNA, CDR3 protein. D genes are given only for firm matches. Clone size is not always given. Where it is, it says once, few, many or a class for expanded clones.

TRBJ1-1	NA	NA	TRBV29-1	TGCAGCGTTGAAGGCAGGGCGAACACTGAAGCTTTCTTT	CSVEGRANTEAFF
TRBJ2-2	TRBD2	NA	TRBV5-4	TGTGCCAGCAGCCGGGGACTAGCGGGGGGAGCTGGGGAGCTGTTTTTT	CASSRGLAGGAGELFF
TRBJ2-4	TRBD2	NA	TRBV18	TGTGCCAGCTCACCAGTCCGGGGAGGGCGCGGAAAAAACATTCAGTACTTC	CASSPVRGGRGKNIQYF
TRBJ1-5	NA	NA	TRBV25-1	TGTGCCACCGAGGGTGGGAGCAATCAGCCCCAGCATTTT	CATEGGSNQPQHF
TRBJ1-2	NA	NA	TRBV15	TGTGCCACCAGCAGCACACAGGGTACTATCTATGGCTACACCTTC	CATSSTQGTIYGYTF
TRBJ2-7	TRBD2	NA	TRBV7-2	TGTGCCAGCAGTAGCGGGGGGGCCGGCTCCTACGAGCAGTACTTC	CASSSGGAGSYEQYF
TRBJ2-1	TRBD2	once	TRBV27	TGTGCCAGCAGTTTAGCTGGGACTACCTACAATGAGCAGTTCTTC	CASSLAGTTYNEQFF
TRBJ1-4	TRBD1	NA	TRBV5-8	TGTGCCAGCAGCTTGGCCTACAGGGGGCTGGAAGAAAAACTGTTTTTT	CASSLAYRGLEEKLFF
TRBJ2-7	NA	NA	TRBV27	TGTGCCAGCAGCCCCCGGTTCGTGGTGATGACCTACGAGCAGTACTTC	CASSPRFVVMTYEQYF
TRBJ2-7	TRBD1	NA	TRBV7-9	TGTGCCAGCAGCCCCACAGGGGCCTACGAGCAGTACTTC	CASSPTGAYEQYF
TRBJ1-2	NA	NA	TRBV7-9	TGTGCCAGCAGCTTAGCCGGGGACACCTTC	CASSLAGDTF
TRBJ2-6	NA	NA	TRBV29-1	TGCAGCGTTGAAGGGCAGGCCTCTGGGGCCAACGTCCTGACTTTC	CSVEGQASGANVLTF
TRBJ2-7	TRBD2	NA	TRBV6-1	TGTGCCAGCAGGGCCCTAGCGGGGAACTACGAGCAGTACTTC	CASRALAGNYEQYF
TRBJ2-7	NA	NA	TRBV5-1	TGCGCCAGCAGCACCACAGGTACCTACGAGCAGTACTTC	CASSTTGTYEQYF
TRBJ2-1	TRBD2	NA	TRBV19	TGTGCCAGTAGTACACTCGCGGGGGGCCTACTCTCCTACAATGAGCAGTTCTTC	CASSTLAGGLLSYNEQFF
TRBJ1-2	NA	NA	TRBV9	TGTGCCAGCAGCGTAGACAGTTATGGCTACACCTTC	CASSVDSYGYTF
TRBJ1-1	NA	NA	TRBV6-6	TGTGCCAGCAAGATTCCAGGTGGAGGCACTGAAGCTTTCTTT	CASKIPGGGTEAFF
TRBJ2-5	TRBD1	NA	TRBV7-6	TGTGCCAGCAGCCCCTGGACAGGGGTTGAGACCCAGTACTTC	CASSPWTGVETQYF
TRBJ1-6	NA	NA	TRBV6-5	TGTGCCAGCAGTTACAGCTCACGCGGCGGAAATTCACCCCTCCACTTT	CASSYSSRGGNSPLHF
TRBJ2-5	TRBD1	few	TRBV14	TGTGCCAGCAGCCCCAGGGGGACAGGCTTCCAAGAGACCCAGTACTTC	CASSPRGTGFQETQYF
TRBJ2-2	TRBD1	NA	TRBV6-5	TGTGCCAGCAGTTCGACAGGGGGTGTCAACACCGGGGAGCTGTTTTTT	CASSSTGGVNTGELFF
TRBJ2-3	NA	once	TRBV5-1	TGCGCCAGCAGTCAACCCAGGGGGACTAGCACAGATACGCAGTATTTT	CASSQPRGTSTDTQYF
TRBJ2-5	NA	few	TRBV6-6	TGTGCCAGTACCCCCGAGGCGGGGTCAGAGACCCAGTACTTC	CASTPEAGSETQYF
TRBJ1-2	TRBD1	NA	TRBV5-4	TGTGCCAGCAGCTTCGAGAGAACCGGGACAGCAATTTATGGCTACACCTTC	CASSFERTGTAIYGYTF
TRBJ2-7	TRBD1	once	TRBV5-1	TGCGCCAGCAGCTCCGGGACAGGGGGTATTTACGAGCAGTACTTC	CASSSGTGGIYEQYF
TRBJ2-7	NA	NA	TRBV4-3	TGCGCCAGCAGCCAAGAACTTGACACCTACGAGCAGTACTTC	CASSQELDTYEQYF
TRBJ2-7	TRBD1	NA	TRBV2	TGTGCCAGCAGTGACTGGGACAGGGGGTCCTACGAGCAGTACTTC	CASSDWDRGSYEQYF
TRBJ2-7	NA	NA	TRBV5-4	TGTGCCAGCAGCCACAACCCTGGACAGTCCTACGAGCAGTACTTC	CASSHNPGQSYEQYF
TRBJ2-3	TRBD2	NA	TRBV5-4	TGTGCCAGCAGCGGCCGGACTAGCGCAGGCACAGATACGCAGTATTTT	CASSGRTSAGTDTQYF
TRBJ1-2	TRBD1	NA	TRBV5-5	TGTGCCAGCAGCTTCGGACAGGTTAATGGCTACACCTTC	CASSFGQVNGYTF
TRBJ2-3	NA	once	TRBV5-1	TGCGCCAGCAGCTTGGGGTTGGTGGGGTTCAGCGGGGATACGCAGTATTTT	CASSLGLVGFSGDTQYF
TRBJ1-4	TRBD1	NA	TRBV5-1	TGCGCCAGCAGCTTGGGGACAGGGTTTGGTAATGAAAAACTGTTTTTT	CASSLGTGFGNEKLFF
TRBJ2-1	NA	once	TRBV6-5	TGTGCCAGCACCCCAGGGGGGTACAATGAGCAGTTCTTC	CASTPGGYNEQFF
TRBJ1-2	TRBD1	NA	TRBV7-9	TGTGCCAGCAGCTCACTCTGGGAAGGGGGCCTCCGATCTAACTATGGCTACACCTTC	CASSSLWEGGLRSNYGYTF
TRBJ1-1	NA	NA	TRBV2	TGTGCCAGCAGCAGGGACATGAACACTGAAGCTTTCTTT	CASSRDMNTEAFF
TRBJ1-2	TRBD1	NA	TRBV2	TGTGCCAGCAGACGGGACAGCTCTGACTATGGCTACACCTTC	CASRRDSSDYGYTF
TRBJ2-3	TRBD2	NA	TRBV6-5	TGTGCCAGCAGTTTAGCGGGGGGGCTGTTAGATACGCAGTATTTT	CASSLAGGLLDTQYF
TRBJ2-5	NA	NA	TRBV11-2	TGTGCCAGCAGCTCGAGGGTACAGCTAAAAGAGACCCAGTACTTC	CASSSRVQLKETQYF
TRBJ2-7	TRBD2	few	TRBV28	TGTGCCAGCAGTTTACCCACACGGGACTACTACGAGCAGTACTTC	CASSLPTRDYYEQYF
TRBJ2-3	NA	NA	TRBV7-6	TGTGCCAGCAGCTTAGGAGGGGGGGCAGCAGATACGCAGTATTTT	CASSLGGGAADTQYF
TRBJ1-6	NA	NA	TRBV2	TGTGCCAGCAGTATCGGAGGGCAGGGTGGTTCACCCCTCCACTTT	CASSIGGQGGSPLHF